This TCR beta chain derives from a study of shared clonotypes between healthy human individuals. A remark on this clone: Its antigen is not identified.

Original processing methods: Filtering differed for immunoSEQ, which gave only junction sequences without quality scores. The assay was immunoSEQ multiplex PCR, and TCRdb's table has in-frame clones only and misses some. That table supplies the V and J calls and clone size; D and trimming were determined from the DNA. Of 2 million to 3 million clones in the sample, over 85% were seen once. Recent vaccinations or acute infections were absent in the healthy HIV-negative adult donors. With V trimmed by 5 bases and J by 2 bases, 5 bases remained unmatched. The CDR3 loop spans 15 amino acids. Germline CDR1 reads MNHNS; CDR2 reads SASEGT. Study-wide results and caveats: In contrast to clonotypes shared by all four donors, non-shared clonotypes had lower generation probabilities.

Specimen: naive CD4+ T cells from PBMCs. As to subset: CD45RA+ positively selected. This chain joins TRBV6-1 and TRBJ2-1; 8 bases line up with TRBD1. This clonotype was sampled from a man aged 18 to 30 in good health. Some clones in this sample may be carry-over from other donors' samples. Here the CDR3 DNA reads TGTGCCAGCAGTAAGACAGGGGCCGCCTACAATGAGCAGTTCTTC. Amino acid sequence: CASSKTGAAYNEQFF.